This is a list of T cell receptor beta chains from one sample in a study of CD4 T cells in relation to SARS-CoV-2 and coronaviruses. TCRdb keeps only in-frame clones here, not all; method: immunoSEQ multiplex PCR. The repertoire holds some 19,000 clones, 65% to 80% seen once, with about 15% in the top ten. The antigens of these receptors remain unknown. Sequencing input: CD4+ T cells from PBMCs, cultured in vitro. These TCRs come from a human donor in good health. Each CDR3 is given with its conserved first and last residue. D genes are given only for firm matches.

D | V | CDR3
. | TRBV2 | CASSEGVPQYF
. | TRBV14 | CASSQVGQPTDTQYF
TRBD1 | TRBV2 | CASSRDRGTGELFF
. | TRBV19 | CASSLTGLSEAFF
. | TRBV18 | CASSSNRDQETQYF
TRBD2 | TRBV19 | CASSIRAGGIPDTQYF
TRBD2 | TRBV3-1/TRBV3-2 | CASSQDAGLAGLTDTQYF
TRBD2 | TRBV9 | CASSVGQFGVGGYYEQYF
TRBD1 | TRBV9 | CASSVEGTVARGQYF
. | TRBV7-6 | CASSLQADSNQPQHF
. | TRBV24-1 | CATSDGTYEQYF
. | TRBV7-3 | CASSSGPNTEAFF
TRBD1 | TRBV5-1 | CASSTGTATSTDTQYF
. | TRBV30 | CAWELLNTEAFF
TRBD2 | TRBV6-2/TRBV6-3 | CASSGSGASYEQYF
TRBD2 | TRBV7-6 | CASSLQLAGAVWSEQFF
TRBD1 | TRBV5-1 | CASSLITGANEQFF
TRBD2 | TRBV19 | CASSIVTSGTGETQYF
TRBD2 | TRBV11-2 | CASTLAGSYNEQFF
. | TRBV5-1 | CASSWGDTDQETQYF
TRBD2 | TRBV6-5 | CASTSGVAGAYEQYF
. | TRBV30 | CAWLTVYASGANVLTF
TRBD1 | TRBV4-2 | CASSQVDRAGETQYF
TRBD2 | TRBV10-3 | CAISEGGGPRNF
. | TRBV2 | CASTPGRDNEQFF
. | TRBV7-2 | CASSLGVDYEQYF
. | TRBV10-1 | CASSRQVTGELFF
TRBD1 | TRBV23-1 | CASRKSKGQGDSPLHF
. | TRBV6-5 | CASSYFGPLNTEAFF
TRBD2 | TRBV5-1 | CASSGRGGRAEDTQYF
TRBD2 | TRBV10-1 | CASSVGGNEQYF
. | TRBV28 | CASSGQRNYGYTF
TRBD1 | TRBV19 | CASSILLPGQGNSPLHF
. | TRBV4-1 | CASSRPGGRSQITSTDTQYF
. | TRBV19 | CASSIINEQFF
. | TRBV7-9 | CASRSSGTPGGYGYTF
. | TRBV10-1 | CASSNSRGSALHF
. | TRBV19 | CASSNQGGNEQYF
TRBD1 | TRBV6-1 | CASSDYRGAVQPQHF
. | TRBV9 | CASSPSGALNSPLHF
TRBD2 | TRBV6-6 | CASSYGLEADTQYF
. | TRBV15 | CATSVSGNTIYF
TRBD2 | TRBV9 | CASSVAVAGGPGGEQFF
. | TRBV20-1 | CSASSFRDTTDTQYF
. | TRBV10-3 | CAISSGVSTDTQYF
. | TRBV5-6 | CASVSGGVSEAFF
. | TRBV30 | CAWSGLGATNEKLFF
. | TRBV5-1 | CASSLSGASYEQYF
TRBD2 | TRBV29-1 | CSADGIPPGGLNEQYF